The entry below gives a single TCR beta chain sequence along with its context. V lost 0 bases and J lost 8; bases outside the gene matches: 6. CDR1 MNHEY and CDR2 SMNVEV come from the germline V gene (reference sequence). The CDR3 consists of 15 residues. This specimen comes from a study of blood T cell repertoires in COVID-19. Study-level background: From T cells, B-cell-depleted T cells, or PBMCs came the material, which was cDNA or gDNA.

Clones were sequenced by immunoSEQ multiplex PCR, and TCRdb holds only the in-frame ones, with some missing. The sample contains around 250,000 clones, more than 70% of which appear only once. This chain links TRBV27 with TRBJ2-4, with 8 bases that match TRBD1. The sequenced material came from PBMCs or T cells enriched from blood (not recorded which). The TCR sequence derives from a woman between 40 and 50 years old with acute COVID-19. CDR3 residues: CASSLSGQGAYIQYF. DNA for the CDR3: TGTGCCAGCAGTTTATCGGGGCAGGGGGCGTACATTCAGTACTTC.